This T cell receptor (beta chain) emerged from a study of blood T cell repertoires in COVID-19. Across the whole study: From T cells, B-cell-depleted T cells, or PBMCs came the material, which was cDNA or gDNA.

Germline values: CDR1 ENHRY, CDR2 SYGVKD. This CDR3 spans 14 amino acids. V gave up 4 bases and J gave up 6 bases, with 12 bases separating them. In the source study's methods: From reference gene primer amplification, estimates of nucleated cell counts were derived. Here immunoSEQ multiplex PCR was the method, and the copy in TCRdb shows in-frame clones only, minus some. The V and J calls and clone size were taken over from that table, and D and trimming were inferred from the DNA. This repertoire shows roughly 230,000 clones, approximately 91% found once; its top ten account for approximately 0.7%.

This TCR was recovered from a human donor in a cohort sampled during active COVID-19. The chain joins TRBV10-3 to TRBJ2-2; TRBD2 is a possible D gene (6 bases). Sequencing was carried out using peripheral blood. CDR3 in amino acids: CAISGGPGAGELFF. The CDR3 DNA reads TGTGCCATCAGTGGGGGCCCGGGGGCCGGGGAGCTGTTTTTT.